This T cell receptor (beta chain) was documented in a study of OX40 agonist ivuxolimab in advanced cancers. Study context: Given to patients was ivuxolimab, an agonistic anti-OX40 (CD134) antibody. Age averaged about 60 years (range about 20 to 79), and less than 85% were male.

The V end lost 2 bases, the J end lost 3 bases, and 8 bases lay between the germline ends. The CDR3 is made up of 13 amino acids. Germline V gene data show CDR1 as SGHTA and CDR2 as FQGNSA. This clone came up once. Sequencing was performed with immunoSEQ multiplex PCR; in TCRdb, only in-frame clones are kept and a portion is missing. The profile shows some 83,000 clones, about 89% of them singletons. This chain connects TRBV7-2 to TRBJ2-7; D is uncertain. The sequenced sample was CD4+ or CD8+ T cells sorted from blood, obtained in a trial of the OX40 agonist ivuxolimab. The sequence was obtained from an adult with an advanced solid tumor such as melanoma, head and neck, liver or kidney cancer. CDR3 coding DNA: TGTGCCAGCAGCTTATTAGAAGGCTACGAGCAGTACTTC. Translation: CASSLLEGYEQYF.